These 22 T cell receptor beta chains originate from one sample sequenced in a study of T-cell memory formation after mild COVID-19. TCRdb processed the 5' RACE reads anew with MiXCR; each CDR3 protein has one entry. The profile shows around 90,000 distinct CDR3 sequences, about 15% of them singletons. The specimen sequenced was PBMCs or a T cell subset sorted from them (not recorded which). Receptors originate from a man aged 18 to 30 who had mild COVID-19 (a few samples of this study predate the infection). Cell type and time point are not known.

This clonotype was observed many times. The chain recombines TRBV6-5 with TRBJ2-5; D is perhaps TRBD2 (6 bases). This CDR3 has 17 residues. Germline V lookup: CDR1 MNHEY, CDR2 SVGAGI. Trimming left V 0 bases short and J 4 bases short, with 18 bases between. The chain's CDR3 is CASSYSSIPSGRETQYF. For the CDR3, the DNA is TGTGCCAGCAGTTACTCGAGTATTCCGAGCGGGCGAGAGACCCAGTACTTC.

The chain carries TRBV11-1 and TRBJ2-7; D is ambiguous. The ends were cut back, 2 bases at V and 5 bases at J, with 16 bases in the middle. Germline V gene lookup returns CDR1 SGHAT and CDR2 FQDESV (reference sequence). There are 15 residues in the CDR3. CDR3 residues: CASSLTDRPRDEQYF. CDR3 nucleotide sequence: TGTGCCAGCAGCTTAACCGACCGCCCCCGGGACGAGCAGTACTTC.

This clonotype was seen more than once but under ten times. The chain couples TRBV7-7 to TRBJ2-1; possible D gene TRBD1, 6 bases. This CDR3 is built from 15 residues. V lost 1 base to trimming and J lost 7 bases, with 14 bases between them. Germline lookup yields CDR1 SSHAT and CDR2 FNYEAQ (reference sequence). CDR3 loop: CASSLDPGASNEQFF. The DNA of the CDR3 is TGTGCCAGCAGCTTAGATCCAGGGGCGAGTAATGAGCAGTTCTTC.

This clonotype was seen ten or more times. The chain recombines TRBV6-5 with TRBJ2-7; tentatively, D is TRBD1 (6 bases). The CDR3 has 15 amino acids. The germline V gene has CDR1 MNHEY and CDR2 SVGAGI. Deletions cut 5 bases from V and 0 bases from J, with 14 bases between. CDR3 DNA: TGTGCCAGCAGTCCCGACAGGACGAACTCCTACGAGCAGTACGTC. Protein product: CASSPDRTNSYEQYV.

The chain couples TRBV7-9 to TRBJ1-1, with D hard to call. V dropped 2 bases and J dropped 4 bases, with 14 bases sitting between them. The CDR3 is made up of 15 amino acids. Germline V CDR1 and CDR2: SEHNR, FQNEAQ (reference sequence). For the CDR3, the DNA is TGTGCCAGCAGCTTAAGAGGGTCCGGTACCACTGAAGCTTTCTTT. Its translation is CASSLRGSGTTEAFF.

This clonotype was found many times. The chain couples TRBV12-3 or TRBV12-4 to TRBJ2-1; possibly TRBD2 for D (5 bases). The CDR3 spans 15 residues. V lost 6 bases and J lost 9, with 21 bases in between. The CDR3 nucleotides read TGTGCCAGCAGCCCTACTGACGGGGAGCCGAGTGAGCAGTTCTTC. It codes for CASSPTDGEPSEQFF.

In this sample, this clonotype turned up a few times. This chain connects TRBV9 to TRBJ2-1; D is unresolved. CDR3 length: 15 residues. Trimming cost V 0 bases and J 7 bases, with 14 bases left between them. Per the germline V gene, CDR1 is SGDLS and CDR2 is YYNGEE. The CDR3 protein is CASSVDNSAKNEQFF. The CDR3 DNA sequence: TGTGCCAGCAGCGTAGACAACTCCGCGAAGAATGAGCAGTTCTTC.

V gene TRBV12-3 or TRBV12-4 combines with J gene TRBJ1-6; D unresolved. This CDR3 contains 15 residues. Trimming shortened V by 0 bases and J by 5 bases, and 8 bases separated the two germline ends. For the CDR3, the DNA is TGTGCCAGCAGTTTAGCGGTGCCTCATAATTCACCCCTCCACTTT. As protein: CASSLAVPHNSPLHF.

The V gene is TRBV27, the J gene TRBJ2-7, with no clear D. Germline V lookup: CDR1 MNHEY, CDR2 SMNVEV (reference sequence). V dropped 8 bases and J dropped 2 bases, with 7 bases sitting between them. The CDR3 is 11 amino acids. The CDR3 sequence is CASGRTYEQYF. CDR3 DNA: TGTGCCAGCGGGCGGACCTACGAGCAGTACTTC.

The chain has TRBV4-1 and TRBJ2-1, with 7 bases that match TRBD1. Germline CDR1 reads MGHRA; CDR2 reads YSYEKL. This CDR3 contains 17 residues. The junction had 5 bases not matched to a gene; V was cut back by 0 bases and J by 0 bases. CDR3 bases: TGCGCCAGCAGCCAAGATCCGGGACAGAGCTCCTACAATGAGCAGTTCTTC. Translating gives CASSQDPGQSSYNEQFF.

This rearrangement joins TRBV6-6 to TRBJ1-1; TRBD1 aligns across 11 bases. This CDR3 is built from 18 residues. V trimming: 0 bases; J trimming: 5 bases; junction bases outside the gene matches: 11. Per the germline V gene, CDR1 is MNHNY and CDR2 is SVGAGI (reference sequence). Written as DNA, the CDR3 is TGTGCCAGCAGTTACTCACGGACAGGGGGCCCCTCTCTTACTGAAGCTTTCTTT. Translated, it gives CASSYSRTGGPSLTEAFF.

This clonotype is judged medium-sized. The V and J genes are TRBV4-2 and TRBJ2-3; D perhaps matches TRBD2 (7 bases). From germline, CDR1 is LGHNA and CDR2 YNFKEQ. The ends were cut back, 0 bases at V and 4 bases at J, with 14 bases in the middle. The CDR3 extends over 16 amino acids. The CDR3 spells CASSQEGGGLPDTQYF. The CDR3 DNA follows: TGTGCCAGCAGCCAAGAGGGCGGGGGCCTTCCAGATACGCAGTATTTT.

A few counts support this clonotype. The chain carries TRBV4-1 and TRBJ2-5; D remains unclear. V gave up 4 bases and J gave up 4 bases, with 16 bases separating them. This CDR3 is built from 15 residues. CDR1 and CDR2 from the germline V gene are MGHRA and YSYEKL. CDR3 sequence: CASSRPPAPGETQYF. The CDR3 DNA sequence: TGCGCCAGCAGCCGCCCTCCAGCACCGGGAGAGACCCAGTACTTC.

This clonotype was counted a few times. V gene TRBV6-5 combines with J gene TRBJ2-1, with 7 bases aligning to TRBD1. The CDR3 runs 13 residues. The germline gives CDR1 MNHEY, CDR2 SVGAGI. The J segment lost 10 bases and the V segment lost 0 bases, leaving 3 bases of the junction unmatched. CDR3: CASSYSDRKEQFF. CDR3 nucleotides: TGTGCCAGCAGTTACTCGGACAGGAAAGAGCAGTTCTTC.

The chain uses TRBV25-1 and TRBJ1-1; D not certain. The germline gives CDR1 MGHDK, CDR2 SYGVNS. The CDR3 consists of 10 residues. V gave up 4 bases and J gave up 8 bases, with 5 bases separating them. CDR3 sequence reads: CASSGREAFF. CDR3 nucleotide sequence: TGTGCCAGCAGTGGAAGAGAAGCTTTCTTT.

The table lists this clonotype with many counts. This sequence joins TRBV4-1 and TRBJ2-6, with D possibly matching TRBD2 (5 bases). The V end lost 0 bases, the J end lost 2 bases, and 11 bases lay between the germline ends. CDR3 length equals 17 residues. CDR1 MGHRA and CDR2 YSYEKL come from the germline V gene. The CDR3 DNA is TGCGCCAGCAGCCAAGAAGGGAGTAAGGCTGGGGCCAACGTCCTGACTTTC. Translating it yields CASSQEGSKAGANVLTF.

The chain has TRBV12-3 or TRBV12-4 and TRBJ1-1; D is unresolved. The ends were cut back, 2 bases at V and 1 base at J, with 8 bases in the middle. This CDR3 has 14 residues. The CDR3, as DNA: TGTGCCAGCAGTTTAACAACAGAGAACACTGAAGCTTTCTTT. Translated: CASSLTTENTEAFF.

This clonotype was recorded many times. The chain has TRBV27 and TRBJ2-7; maybe TRBD2 (5 bases). This CDR3 region has 13 residues. Germline V gene sequence: CDR1 MNHEY, CDR2 SMNVEV (reference sequence). The V end lost 9 bases, the J end lost 4 bases, and 16 bases lay between the germline ends. For the CDR3, the DNA is TGTGCCAGGCGGGTCAAGCGACCGTACGAGCAGTACTTC. Translation: CARRVKRPYEQYF.

V is TRBV27 and J is TRBJ1-2; TRBD1 is a possible D gene (5 bases). V lost 3 bases, J lost 0 bases, and 14 bases lay in between. The germline gives CDR1 MNHEY, CDR2 SMNVEV (reference sequence). This CDR3 contains 16 residues. The CDR3 sequence is CASSLGPVGTNYGYTF. CDR3 nucleotides: TGTGCCAGCAGTTTGGGACCTGTGGGTACTAACTATGGCTACACCTTC.

The chain uses TRBV20-1 and TRBJ1-2; D is unresolved. The CDR3 extends over 10 amino acids. Germline CDR1 is DFQATT and CDR2 is SNEGSKA (reference sequence). The V end lost 6 bases, the J end lost 8 bases, and 10 bases lay between the germline ends. The CDR3, as DNA: TGCAGTGCGGCGGGTCGGGGCTACACCTTC. Its protein product is CSAAGRGYTF.

The V gene is TRBV6-5, the J gene TRBJ2-2, with D possibly being TRBD1 (5 bases). The germline V and J ends were trimmed by 6 bases and 8 bases, with 7 bases remaining between them. The germline CDR1 and CDR2 sequences are MNHEY and SVGAGI. The length of the CDR3 is 11 residues. CDR3 protein: CASRGQGELFF. The CDR3 DNA follows: TGTGCCAGCAGGGGGCAAGGGGAGCTGTTTTTT.

V is TRBV7-9 and J is TRBJ1-1; D gene uncertain. The CDR3 totals 12 residues. Germline-derived CDR1 and CDR2 are SEHNR and FQNEAQ (reference sequence). The V end was cut by 11 bases, the J end by 0 bases, with 10 bases between. The CDR3, as DNA: TGTGCCCCGGGCGCGGTGAACACTGAAGCTTTCTTT. It yields the protein CAPGAVNTEAFF.